The 19 T cell receptor beta chains below come from one sample, sequenced in a study of neurological immune-mediated disorders (dated by TCRdb to about 2019). Library construction relied on 5' RACE. The sequencer was an Illumina HiSeq 2500. TCRdb itself trimmed the public reads at Q25 with fastp, ran MiXCR and retained productive beta chains. Entries are consolidated by CDR3 protein sequence, retaining the most common genes and DNA. In this sample the table shows some 78,000 distinct CDR3 sequences, around 4.6% of which occur a single time. The ten largest clones capture around 2.2% of the sample. The specimen was PBMCs. The source is a woman aged 25-40 years with multiple sclerosis.

This clonotype came up many times. This CDR3 is CSASSLNQPQHF. CDR3 nucleotide sequence: TGCAGTGCTAGTAGCCTCAATCAGCCCCAGCATTTT. The rearrangement links TRBV20-1 to TRBJ1-5; no definite D call. Trimming shortened V by 3 bases and J by 3 bases, and 6 bases separated the two germline ends. CDR1 and CDR2 from the germline V gene are DFQATT and SNEGSKA (reference sequence). This CDR3 has 12 residues.

This clonotype was seen a handful of times. The J gene is TRBJ2-7, the V gene TRBV5-1, with D uncertain. The CDR3 is made up of 15 amino acids. From germline, CDR1 is SGHRS and CDR2 YFSETQ. Trimming took 4 bases from V and 1 from J, leaving 15 bases between them. CDR3 DNA: TGCGCCAGCAGCCCGGGCGGCACATTATCCTACGAGCAGTACTTC. Translating it yields CASSPGGTLSYEQYF.

This clonotype was detected ten times or more. The chain couples TRBV25-1 to TRBJ2-3; 11 bases fit TRBD2. The CDR3 runs 15 residues. Trimming took 6 bases from V and 4 from J; bases not matched to a gene: 6. Germline loops: CDR1 MGHDK, CDR2 SYGVNS. The CDR3 DNA reads as TGTGCCAGCAGCGTCCCACTAGCGGGAGCAGATACGCAGTATTTT. Its translation: CASSVPLAGADTQYF.

The genes are TRBV27 and TRBJ1-2; the match to TRBD1 covers 10 bases. The V gene end was trimmed by 3 bases and the J gene end by 4 bases; junction bases not matched to a gene: 8. The germline V gene has CDR1 MNHEY and CDR2 SMNVEV (reference sequence). The CDR3 sequence is 16 residues long. DNA for the CDR3: TGTGCCAGCAGTTTCCAACCGGGACAGGGGCCCTATGGCTACACCTTC. Encoded protein: CASSFQPGQGPYGYTF.

Comment on this clonotype: A read error may be the cause here, since a much bigger clone is one base away. The chain links TRBV5-1 to TRBJ1-1, with D maybe TRBD1 (5 bases). The CDR3 has 16 amino acids. V gave up 2 bases and J gave up 4 bases, with 18 bases separating them. Germline V gives CDR1 SGHRS, CDR2 YFSETQ. CDR3 bases: TGCGCCAGCAGCTTACACCAGGGATTAGGGCCCACTGAAGCTTTCTTT. It translates to CASSLHQGLGPTEAFF. The variable domain in full, completed from reference TRBV5-1 and TRBJ1-1, reads KAGVTQTPRYLIKTRGQQVTLSCSPISGHRSVSWYQQTPGQGLQFLFEYFSETQRNKGNFPGRFSGRQFSNSRSEMNVSTLELGDSALYLCASSLHQGLGPTEAFFGQGTRLTVV.

Many counts were recorded for this clonotype. This sequence joins TRBV7-3 and TRBJ1-1; D is perhaps TRBD1 (5 bases). V lost 4 bases, J lost 0 bases, and 18 bases lay in between. Germline V gives CDR1 SGHTA, CDR2 FQGTGA. This CDR3 has 17 amino acids. The chain's CDR3 is CASSSGDSGGMNTEAFF. DNA of the CDR3: TGTGCCAGCAGCTCCGGGGACTCCGGGGGAATGAACACTGAAGCTTTCTTT.

This clonotype was counted ten times or more. The J gene is TRBJ2-5, the V gene TRBV7-2, with 7 positions matching TRBD2. With 3 bases clipped from V and 4 bases from J, the junction kept 5 bases outside the gene matches. Germline CDR1 SGHTA, CDR2 FQGNSA. CDR3 length equals 14 residues. CDR3 DNA sequence: TGTGCCAGCAGCTTCTGGGGGGGAGGAGAGACCCAGTACTTC. It translates to CASSFWGGGETQYF.

There are a few counts of this clonotype. This chain connects TRBV10-3 to TRBJ2-2; 9 bases fit TRBD2. CDR1 is ENHRY, CDR2 SYGVKD, per germline. The junction had 6 bases not matched to a gene; V was cut back by 3 bases and J by 4 bases. The CDR3 is 16 residues long. The CDR3: CAISEVAGVGTGELFF. CDR3 in DNA: TGTGCCATCAGTGAAGTAGCGGGAGTCGGCACCGGGGAGCTGTTTTTT.

This clonotype occurred many times. The chain links TRBV5-1 to TRBJ2-1; 13 nucleotides agree with TRBD2. Germline values: CDR1 SGHRS, CDR2 YFSETQ. This CDR3 is 15 amino acids long. The V gene end was trimmed by 3 bases and the J gene end by 6 bases; junction bases not matched to a gene: 3. The CDR3 loop reads CASSWRTSGSNEQFF. The CDR3 DNA sequence: TGCGCCAGCAGCTGGAGGACTAGCGGGAGCAATGAGCAGTTCTTC.

This clonotype was seen many times. The genes are TRBV20-1 and TRBJ2-1, with TRBD1 as a possible D gene (6 bases). This CDR3 region has 12 residues. Trimming left V 4 bases short and J 4 bases short, with 8 bases between. The germline V gene has CDR1 DFQATT and CDR2 SNEGSKA (reference sequence). CDR3 nucleotides: TGCAGTGCTAAGACAGGTTACAATGAGCAGTTCTTC. Its protein is CSAKTGYNEQFF.

This clonotype appeared many times. The rearrangement links TRBV20-1 to TRBJ1-4, with D unclear. The V end was cut by 0 bases, the J end by 10 bases, with 24 bases between. CDR1 and CDR2 (germline): DFQATT, SNEGSKA (reference sequence). The CDR3 runs 17 residues. CDR3 coding DNA: TGCAGTGCTAGAGATCTCTCCTCTACGTTGGTAGGCGGAAAACTGTTTTTT. Translated: CSARDLSSTLVGGKLFF.

This clonotype was counted many times. CDR3 residues: CSATSPEVGETQYF. CDR3 coding DNA: TGCAGTGCTACCAGTCCGGAGGTAGGAGAGACCCAGTACTTC. This chain joins TRBV20-1 and TRBJ2-5, with D possibly TRBD2 on 5 matching bases. Germline V gene sequence: CDR1 DFQATT, CDR2 SNEGSKA (reference sequence). The V end was cut by 4 bases, the J end by 4 bases, with 16 bases between. CDR3 length equals 14 residues.

This clonotype occurred many times. V gene TRBV7-9 combines with J gene TRBJ2-7; 10 nucleotides line up with TRBD2. J gave up 2 bases and V 7 bases, and 8 bases lay outside the gene matches. The CDR3 runs 15 residues. The germline CDR1 and CDR2 sequences are SEHNR and FQNEAQ (reference sequence). The CDR3 coding sequence is TGTGCCAGCACCAACGGACTAGCGGATCCCTACGAGCAGTACTTC. Amino acids: CASTNGLADPYEQYF.

This clonotype was seen many times. The chain recombines TRBV12-3 or TRBV12-4 with TRBJ1-6; TRBD1 matches 10 bases. Unmatched junction bases numbered 12, after V lost 5 bases and J lost 11 bases. The CDR3 is 16 amino acids. CDR3 sequence: CASSPRDRGNFAPLHF. CDR3 bases: TGTGCCAGCAGTCCCCGGGACAGGGGTAATTTCGCACCCCTCCACTTT.

This clonotype was counted ten times or more. The V gene is TRBV25-1, the J gene TRBJ2-5; 8 bases map to TRBD2. This CDR3 comprises 14 residues. Germline loops: CDR1 MGHDK, CDR2 SYGVNS. V dropped 4 bases and J dropped 5; count of bases not matched to a gene: 6. This CDR3 is CASSVVAGRETQYF. The CDR3 nucleotides are TGTGCCAGCAGTGTTGTAGCGGGAAGGGAGACCCAGTACTTC.

This clonotype was seen ten or more times. The chain links TRBV7-8 to TRBJ2-2, with 8 positions matching TRBD2. Trimming removed 6 bases from V and 2 bases from J; junction bases left unmatched: 8. CDR3 length equals 16 residues. CDR1 and CDR2 (germline): SGHVS, FQNEAQ. In DNA, the CDR3 is TGTGCCAGCAGTCGTACTAGCGGAGATAACACCGGGGAGCTGTTTTTT. This sequence encodes CASSRTSGDNTGELFF.

This clonotype turned up a few times. The rearrangement links TRBV5-8 to TRBJ2-7, with D unresolved. V was pared by 1 base and J by 7 bases, with 6 bases between. CDR1 and CDR2 (germline): SGHTS, YDEGEE. The CDR3 consists of 11 residues. The CDR3 here is CASSLLVEQYV. CDR3 sequence (DNA): TGTGCCAGCAGCTTGCTTGTGGAGCAGTACGTC.

The sample holds many counts of this clonotype. V gene TRBV7-6 combines with J gene TRBJ2-3, with 11 bases aligning to TRBD2. Trimming cost V 6 bases and J 2 bases; bases outside gene matches: 4. The V gene's germline CDR1 is SGHVS and CDR2 FNYEAQ. This CDR3 has 15 residues. CDR3 amino acids: CASRGLAGFTDTQYF. The CDR3 region has the DNA TGTGCCAGCAGAGGACTAGCGGGTTTCACAGATACGCAGTATTTT.

This clonotype was observed at least ten times. The V call is TRBV12-3 or TRBV12-4, the J call TRBJ2-3; no firm D call. Trimming removed 2 bases from V and 0 bases from J, with 9 bases in between. There are 15 residues in the CDR3. In DNA form, the CDR3 reads TGTGCCAGCAGTTTACCGCGTTCTAGCACAGATACGCAGTATTTT. This sequence encodes CASSLPRSSTDTQYF.